One and the same sample provided the 23 T cell receptor beta chains below, sequenced in a study of blood T cell repertoires in COVID-19. Clones were read by immunoSEQ multiplex PCR, and TCRdb kept only the in-frame ones, dropping some. This sample yields around 250,000 clones, of which approximately 88% are seen a single time; over 1% belongs to the top ten. Sample: PBMCs or T cells enriched from blood (not recorded which). Receptor source: a woman in her thirties or forties with acute COVID-19.

This chain joins TRBV19 and TRBJ1-2; possibly TRBD1 for D (6 bases). The germline gives CDR1 LNHDA, CDR2 SQIVND (reference sequence). This CDR3 region has 16 residues. V shed 5 bases and J shed 0 bases, with 16 bases lying between them. CDR3 nucleotides: TGTGCCAGTAGTGCCTGGACAGCCCTTACTAACTATGGCTACACCTTC. Protein sequence: CASSAWTALTNYGYTF.

J is TRBJ1-5 and V is TRBV2; a weak D match, TRBD1 (6 bases). The germline CDR1 and CDR2 sequences are SNHLY and FYNNEI. The V end was cut by 10 bases, the J end by 4 bases, with 14 bases between. This CDR3 is 13 amino acids long. The CDR3 coding sequence is TGTGCCACCACGAGGGGGGGGAATCAGCCCCAGCATTTT. Protein sequence: CATTRGGNQPQHF.

This clone was found a few times. The chain links TRBV5-1 to TRBJ1-6; 10 bases map to TRBD1. Germline-derived CDR1 and CDR2 are SGHRS and YFSETQ. V dropped 6 bases and J dropped 10; count of bases not matched to a gene: 7. The CDR3 is 14 residues long. Here the CDR3 reads CASKPGTGDSPLHF. The DNA of the CDR3 is TGCGCCAGCAAACCCGGGACAGGGGACTCACCCCTCCACTTT.

The chain couples TRBV3-1 (or the pseudogene TRBV3-2) to TRBJ1-5, with D possibly TRBD1 on 5 matching bases. The CDR3 runs to 15 residues. The ends were cut back, 0 bases at V and 10 bases at J, with 16 bases in the middle. Germline V gene lookup returns CDR1 LGHDT and CDR2 YNNKEL (reference sequence). In DNA, the CDR3 is TGTGCCAGCAGCCAAGATTCGGGCAGGGAAGGACCCCAGCATTTT. It translates to CASSQDSGREGPQHF.

The CDR3 sequence is CASSEIPSDSPLHF. CDR3 sequence (DNA): TGTGCCAGCAGTGAAATCCCTAGCGATTCACCCCTCCACTTT. The chain couples TRBV6-1 to TRBJ1-6; D gene ambiguous. Trimming cost V 2 bases and J 8 bases, with 10 bases left between them. The CDR3 is 14 amino acids. Germline V gives CDR1 MNHNS, CDR2 SASEGT.

This rearrangement joins TRBV13 to TRBJ2-2, with 14 positions matching TRBD2. The CDR3 runs 18 residues. V lost 4 bases, J lost 0 bases, and 4 bases stayed unmatched. CDR1 PRHDT and CDR2 FYEKMQ come from the germline V gene (reference sequence). The DNA of the CDR3 is TGTGCCAGCAGCTCCGAGGGACTAGCGGGGGCGAACACCGGGGAGCTGTTTTTT. Translating gives CASSSEGLAGANTGELFF.

This clone was detected once. The rearrangement joins TRBV9 to TRBJ1-6; D is unresolved. The CDR3 extends over 13 amino acids. Deletions cut 3 bases from V and 14 bases from J, with 15 bases between. Germline V lookup: CDR1 SGDLS, CDR2 YYNGEE. CDR3: CASSESPESALHF. DNA of the CDR3: TGTGCCAGCAGCGAAAGCCCTGAGTCGGCCCTCCACTTT.

This chain joins TRBV15 and TRBJ2-7; the D gene is possibly TRBD1 (5 bases). The CDR3 loop spans 15 amino acids. The V end lost 5 bases, the J end lost 6 bases, and 20 bases lay between the germline ends. CDR1 and CDR2 (germline): LNHNV, YYDKDF (reference sequence). The CDR3 coding sequence is TGTGCCACCAGCCCCAGGGTGATTTTTCGGCGCGAGCAGTACTTC. Protein sequence: CATSPRVIFRREQYF.

J is TRBJ2-3 and V is TRBV28; D possibly corresponds to TRBD2 (6 bases). Trimming left V 4 bases short and J 3 bases short, with 11 bases between. This CDR3 region has 14 residues. CDR1 and CDR2 (germline): MDHEN, SYDVKM. The CDR3 protein is CASSSRRETDTQYF. The CDR3 DNA is TGTGCCAGCAGTTCCAGACGGGAGACAGATACGCAGTATTTT.

The chain's CDR3 is CASITGPRANTGELFF. DNA for the CDR3: TGCGCCAGCATTACAGGACCTCGCGCGAACACCGGGGAGCTGTTTTTT. The V and J genes are TRBV23-1 and TRBJ2-2; perhaps TRBD1 as D (5 bases). TRBV23-1 is sorted into the ORF group, with uncertain function. The V end was cut by 7 bases, the J end by 0 bases, with 15 bases between. CDR3 size: 16 residues.

As for this clone: The junction differs from germline at one of its ends, possibly a read error. V usage is TRBV25-1 and J usage is TRBJ2-3; 11 bases agree with TRBD2. This CDR3 is 17 amino acids long. Germline CDR1 and CDR2: MGHDK and SYGVNS. The chain's CDR3 is CTSSVGTSGESTDTQYF. The CDR3 coding sequence is TGTACCAGCAGTGTTGGGACTAGCGGAGAAAGCACAGATACGCAGTATTTT.

This chain connects TRBV5-1 to TRBJ2-1; possible D gene TRBD2, 5 bases. The CDR3 is made up of 17 amino acids. Germline CDR1 is SGHRS and CDR2 is YFSETQ. V was cut by 0 bases and J by 8 bases, with 21 bases left in between. Here the CDR3 reads CASSLAPGSAEGDEQFF. Written as DNA, the CDR3 is TGCGCCAGCAGCTTGGCCCCTGGCTCCGCAGAGGGAGATGAGCAGTTCTTC.

The J gene is TRBJ1-2, the V gene TRBV29-1; 7 bases are shared with TRBD1. The CDR3 loop spans 13 amino acids. The junction had 4 bases not matched to a gene; V was cut back by 4 bases and J by 2 bases. Per germline, CDR1 SQVTM and CDR2 ANQGSEA. The CDR3 sequence is CSVVQQGNYGYTF. The DNA of the CDR3 is TGCAGCGTTGTGCAACAGGGGAACTATGGCTACACCTTC. Filled out from reference TRBV29-1 and TRBJ1-2, the complete variable domain reads SAVISQKPSRDICQRGTSLTIQCQVDSQVTMMFWYRQQPGQSLTLIATANQGSEATYESGFVIDKFPISRPNLTFSTLTVSNMSPEDSSIYLCSVVQQGNYGYTFGSGTRLTVV.

V is TRBV3-1 (or the pseudogene TRBV3-2) and J is TRBJ2-7, with a possible D match to TRBD2 (5 bases). This CDR3 contains 16 residues. The germline gives CDR1 LGHDT, CDR2 YNNKEL (reference sequence). The V and J ends lost 0 bases and 0 bases respectively, with 12 bases between them. The CDR3 loop is CASSQEAGISSYEQYV. In nucleotides, the CDR3 is TGTGCCAGCAGCCAAGAAGCCGGGATAAGCTCCTACGAGCAGTACGTC.

This clone showed up just once. The V and J genes are TRBV19 and TRBJ1-3, with 8 nucleotides matching TRBD1. Germline V gene lookup returns CDR1 LNHDA and CDR2 SQIVND (reference sequence). This CDR3 is 16 amino acids long. Trimming at V came to 10 bases and at J to 0 bases, leaving 11 bases not matched to a gene. The CDR3 reads CATKPDRDYSGNTIYF. As DNA, the CDR3 is TGTGCCACAAAACCGGACAGGGACTACTCTGGAAACACCATATATTTT.

The chain carries TRBV2 and TRBJ1-6, with 7 positions matching TRBD1. The CDR3 is made up of 16 amino acids. The V and J ends lost 5 bases and 5 bases, in that order; junction bases with no gene match: 9. The germline gives CDR1 SNHLY, CDR2 FYNNEI. Here the CDR3 reads CASSRRQGNNNSPLHF. In DNA form, the CDR3 reads TGTGCCAGCAGTAGACGACAGGGAAACAATAATTCACCCCTCCACTTT.

The table lists this clone with a few counts. V is TRBV7-8 and J is TRBJ1-1, with 7 bases matching TRBD1. Germline CDR1 is SGHVS and CDR2 is FQNEAQ. The ends lost 3 bases at V and 0 bases at J; junction bases unmatched: 7. The CDR3 is made up of 16 amino acids. The CDR3 DNA reads as TGTGCCAGCAGCTTTCCCCCGACAGGGTTGAACACTGAAGCTTTCTTT. Translation: CASSFPPTGLNTEAFF.

The chain recombines TRBV6-2 or TRBV6-3 with TRBJ1-1, with a possible D match to TRBD1 (6 bases). V lost 5 bases and J 1 base, leaving 11 bases between the germline ends. Germline loops: CDR1 MNHEY, CDR2 SVGEGT. This CDR3 is built from 14 residues. The CDR3 loop reads CASSRQAKNTEAFF. Written as DNA, the CDR3 is TGTGCCAGCAGTAGACAGGCGAAGAACACTGAAGCTTTCTTT.

The chain carries TRBV28 and TRBJ2-1, with D tentatively TRBD1 (6 bases). Germline CDR1 MDHEN, CDR2 SYDVKM. The CDR3 spans 17 residues. V lost 2 bases and J lost 0, with 14 bases in between. This chain's CDR3 is CASSLLYKDSSYNEQFF. The DNA for the CDR3 is TGTGCCAGCAGTTTACTTTATAAGGACAGCTCCTACAATGAGCAGTTCTTC.

This clone was detected only once. V and J are TRBV30 and TRBJ1-5; no reliable D call. The germline V and J ends were trimmed by 5 bases and 3 bases, with 8 bases remaining between them. The V gene's germline CDR1 is GTSNPN and CDR2 SVGIG (reference sequence). The CDR3 spans 12 residues. CDR3 DNA: TGTGCCTGGCGACACGCCAATCAGCCCCAGCATTTT. Residues: CAWRHANQPQHF.

This clone was seen once. The chain uses TRBV5-4 and TRBJ2-5; D might be TRBD1 (6 bases). The CDR3 consists of 15 residues. Trimming took 3 bases from V and 5 from J, leaving 17 bases between them. Germline V CDR1 and CDR2: SGHNT, YYREEE (reference sequence). CDR3 bases: TGTGCCAGCAGCTGGGATCAGGGGAGAGGGGAGACCCAGTACTTC. It is translated as CASSWDQGRGETQYF. The whole variable domain, remainder taken from reference TRBV5-4 and TRBJ2-5, is ETGVTQSPTHLIKTRGQQVTLRCSSQSGHNTVSWYQQALGQGPQFIFQYYREEENGRGNFPPRFSGLQFPNYSSELNVNALELDDSALYLCASSWDQGRGETQYFGPGTRLLVL.

The chain recombines TRBV7-2 with TRBJ2-5, with D tentatively TRBD1 (5 bases). This CDR3 comprises 13 residues. V was clipped by 5 bases and J by 4 bases, with 11 bases between them. Per the germline V gene, CDR1 is SGHTA and CDR2 is FQGNSA. The CDR3 coding sequence is TGTGCCAGCAGCCTACAGGTAGGAGAGACCCAGTACTTC. It specifies CASSLQVGETQYF.

The chain employs TRBV24-1 and TRBJ1-2; D may be TRBD1 (6 bases). V dropped 4 bases and J dropped 8 bases, with 16 bases sitting between them. Germline values: CDR1 KGHDR, CDR2 SFDVKD. The CDR3 totals 14 residues. Here the CDR3 DNA reads TGTGCCACCAGTGACCGACAGGACTGGTGGGGCTACACCTTC. It translates to CATSDRQDWWGYTF.